The 28 T cell receptor beta chains in this list originate from one sample, sequenced in a study of control samples from healthy donors and cancer patients (TCRdb year 2020). Libraries were built with the immunoSEQ multiplex PCR assay. The immuneACCESS repertoire file appears here via TCRdb, limited to in-frame rearrangements. These files lack a portion of the clones; in checked studies, under half of the deficit traces to unresolved V genes, and the cause of the others is not known. Recorded for this sample are roughly 47,000 clones; around 87% of them occurred a single time. Roughly 10% of the sample lies in the top ten. Sample: PBMCs. The origin of the receptors is a woman aged 60-75 years with lung cancer.

The gene calls are TRBV7-9 and TRBJ1-2; TRBD1 matches 9 bases. The germline V gene has CDR1 SEHNR and CDR2 FQNEAQ (reference sequence). The CDR3 runs to 16 residues. The ends lost 0 bases at V and 7 bases at J; junction bases unmatched: 9. The CDR3, as DNA: TGTGCCAGCAGCTTAGCGGTTTGGACAGGGGCAGGTGGCTACACCTTC. Translation: CASSLAVWTGAGGYTF.

V gene TRBV4-1 combines with J gene TRBJ2-7, with TRBD1 as a possible D gene (5 bases). Germline CDR1 and CDR2: MGHRA and YSYEKL. V was shortened by 1 base and J by 2 bases, with 12 bases between the two germline ends. CDR3 size: 15 residues. The CDR3 nucleotides are TGCGCCAGCAGCCAAGCTTGGCAGGGAACCTACGAGCAGTACTTC. This translates into CASSQAWQGTYEQYF.

The genes are TRBV6-4 and TRBJ1-6; D is perhaps TRBD1 (6 bases). Germline V gene lookup returns CDR1 MRHNA and CDR2 SNTAGT. There are 13 residues in the CDR3. Trimming shortened V by 4 bases and J by 14 bases, and 15 bases separated the two germline ends. CDR3 DNA: TGTGCCAGCAGTGTCGGCAGGGGAGCGTCCCTCCACTTT. Translating gives CASSVGRGASLHF.

This clone was seen only once. V is TRBV10-3 and J is TRBJ2-1, with TRBD1 matching 7 bases. The CDR3 totals 14 residues. Germline CDR1 ENHRY, CDR2 SYGVKD. Trimming removed 6 bases from V and 3 bases from J; junction bases left unmatched: 5. In DNA, the CDR3 is TGTGCCATCAGCGGGACAGAAGTCTACAATGAGCAGTTCTTC. Residues: CAISGTEVYNEQFF.

V usage is TRBV14 and J usage is TRBJ2-5, with 8 bases fitting TRBD2. Germline V gene lookup returns CDR1 SGHDN and CDR2 FVKESK. V shed 1 base, J shed 5 bases, and the junction held 6 bases outside the gene matches. The CDR3 loop spans 15 amino acids. The CDR3 reads CASSQGGGGRETQYF. CDR3 sequence (DNA): TGTGCCAGCAGCCAAGGAGGCGGGGGGCGGGAGACCCAGTACTTC.

The chain employs TRBV5-5 and TRBJ2-5, with D hard to call. The V end lost 2 bases, the J end lost 1 base, and 6 bases lay between the germline ends. CDR1 and CDR2 from the germline V gene are SGHKS and YYEKEE (reference sequence). The CDR3 consists of 13 residues. The CDR3 loop is CASSFTAQETQYF. CDR3 DNA: TGTGCCAGCAGCTTTACAGCCCAAGAGACCCAGTACTTC.

This chain uses TRBV14 with TRBJ2-1; TRBD1 is a possible D gene (6 bases). Trimming cost V 2 bases and J 4 bases, with 12 bases left between them. The germline V gene has CDR1 SGHDN and CDR2 FVKESK. This CDR3 spans 15 amino acids. CDR3: CASSQYRDPYNEQFF. In DNA, the CDR3 is TGTGCCAGCAGCCAATACAGGGACCCTTACAATGAGCAGTTCTTC.

As DNA, the CDR3 is TGTGCCAGCAGCCCCCGGACTATGAACACTGAAGCTTTCTTT. Amino acids: CASSPRTMNTEAFF. J is TRBJ1-1 and V is TRBV9; no reliable D call. V lost 4 bases, J lost 0 bases, and 10 bases lay in between. Germline CDR1 reads SGDLS; CDR2 reads YYNGEE. This CDR3 spans 14 amino acids.

A single count supports this clone. The V gene is TRBV5-1, the J gene TRBJ2-6, with D perhaps matching TRBD1 (6 bases). The CDR3 loop spans 16 amino acids. Germline assignment: CDR1 SGHRS and CDR2 YFSETQ. V dropped 0 bases and J dropped 0 bases, with 7 bases sitting between them. CDR3 protein: CASSLGTASGANVLTF. The CDR3 DNA sequence: TGCGCCAGCAGCTTGGGGACAGCCTCTGGGGCCAACGTCCTGACTTTC. Filled out from reference TRBV5-1 and TRBJ2-6, the complete variable domain reads KAGVTQTPRYLIKTRGQQVTLSCSPISGHRSVSWYQQTPGQGLQFLFEYFSETQRNKGNFPGRFSGRQFSNSRSEMNVSTLELGDSALYLCASSLGTASGANVLTFGAGSRLTVL.

V gene TRBV7-3 combines with J gene TRBJ2-3; the match to TRBD2 covers 7 bases. V dropped 3 bases and J dropped 4; count of bases not matched to a gene: 4. The CDR3 consists of 14 residues. Germline V lookup: CDR1 SGHTA, CDR2 FQGTGA. CDR3 region: CASSFGEGSDTQYF. The CDR3 DNA reads TGTGCCAGCAGCTTTGGGGAGGGTTCAGATACGCAGTATTTT.

This rearrangement joins TRBV7-3 to TRBJ1-1; D remains ambiguous. Trimming pared 5 bases from V and 0 bases from J, leaving 10 bases between. CDR1 SGHTA and CDR2 FQGTGA come from the germline V gene. This CDR3 has 14 residues. The DNA of the CDR3 is TGTGCCAGCAGCCCGAGTGTTCTGAACACTGAAGCTTTCTTT. Its protein is CASSPSVLNTEAFF.

The chain recombines TRBV12-3 or TRBV12-4 with TRBJ2-1; D ambiguous. This CDR3 contains 13 residues. The V gene lost 2 bases and the J gene lost 6 bases, with 8 bases spanning the gap. The DNA of the CDR3 is TGTGCCAGCAGTTTATTGTTGGGCAATGAGCAGTTCTTC. This translates into CASSLLLGNEQFF.

This clone was detected once. This chain uses TRBV11-3 with TRBJ1-1, with no clear D. There are 12 residues in the CDR3. V lost 2 bases and J lost 5, with 6 bases in between. Germline CDR1 reads SGHNT; CDR2 reads YENEEA. CDR3 sequence reads: CASSLTATEAFF. In DNA form, the CDR3 reads TGTGCCAGCAGCTTAACAGCGACTGAAGCTTTCTTT.

The V and J genes are TRBV21-1 and TRBJ1-5. TRBV21-1 is reported as a pseudogene. The CDR3 spans 14 residues. CDR3 loop: CASLTGAKGQPQHF. The CDR3, as DNA: TGTGCCAGCCTTACGGGGGCGAAGGGACAGCCCCAGCATTTT.

This clone qualifies as medium-sized. The rearrangement joins TRBV24-1 to TRBJ2-1; D is possibly TRBD1 (6 bases). There are 15 residues in the CDR3. Germline values: CDR1 KGHDR, CDR2 SFDVKD. Deletions cut 4 bases from V and 7 bases from J, with 16 bases between. CDR3 amino acids: CATSDGTRQGNEQFF. The CDR3 nucleotides are TGTGCCACCAGTGACGGGACAAGACAAGGTAATGAGCAGTTCTTC.

This chain links TRBV24-1 with TRBJ2-1; D is perhaps TRBD1 or TRBD2 (5 bases each). Per germline, CDR1 KGHDR and CDR2 SFDVKD. The germline V and J ends were trimmed by 5 bases and 6 bases, with 19 bases remaining between them. The CDR3 consists of 16 residues. The CDR3 DNA is TGTGCCACCAGTGGAATCGTGGGGGAGTCCAGCAATGAGCAGTTCTTC. This translates into CATSGIVGESSNEQFF.

The genes are TRBV7-3 and TRBJ1-4; the D is unclear. This CDR3 has 16 residues. CDR1 and CDR2 from the germline V gene are SGHTA and FQGTGA. Trimming pared 4 bases from V and 0 bases from J, leaving 12 bases between. Here the CDR3 DNA reads TGTGCCAGCAGCTCTATGGACGCGGCAACTAATGAAAAACTGTTTTTT. It translates to CASSSMDAATNEKLFF.

V is TRBV2 and J is TRBJ1-1, with D hard to call. CDR1 is SNHLY and CDR2 is FYNNEI in the germline V gene. The CDR3 has 14 residues. V gave up 2 bases and J gave up 1 base, with 8 bases separating them. The CDR3 DNA is TGTGCCAGCAGTGAAACTGACACGAACACTGAAGCTTTCTTT. This translates into CASSETDTNTEAFF. The full variable domain, with the rest looked up from reference TRBV2 and TRBJ1-1, is EPEVTQTPSHQVTQMGQEVILRCVPISNHLYFYWYRQILGQKVEFLVSFYNNEISEKSEIFDDQFSVERPDGSNFTLKIRSTKLEDSAMYFCASSETDTNTEAFFGQGTRLTVV.

The genes are TRBV24-1 and TRBJ2-2, with D perhaps TRBD1 (5 bases). The CDR3 consists of 15 residues. Germline V CDR1 and CDR2: KGHDR, SFDVKD. V was pared by 3 bases and J by 1 base, with 8 bases between. The CDR3 nucleotides are TGTGCCACCAGTGATCCCAGGGAGAACACCGGGGAGCTGTTTTTT. Translation gives CATSDPRENTGELFF.

V is TRBV30 and J is TRBJ2-7, with D perhaps matching TRBD1 or TRBD2 (6 bases each). Between the trimmed V and J ends, which lost 4 bases and 2 bases, there was a span of 15 bases. This CDR3 has 14 amino acids. Germline V gene lookup returns CDR1 GTSNPN and CDR2 SVGIG (reference sequence). The CDR3 DNA reads TGTGCCTGGACGGAAGGGGGAGGCGCCTACGAGCAGTACTTC. It encodes CAWTEGGGAYEQYF.

This chain connects TRBV11-2 to TRBJ2-3, with D unclear. The CDR3 has 12 amino acids. V lost 5 bases and J lost 2, with 5 bases in between. The germline CDR1 and CDR2 sequences are SGHAT and FQNNGV. The CDR3 region is CASSPTTDTQYF. The CDR3 nucleotides are TGTGCCAGCAGCCCGACCACAGATACGCAGTATTTT.

The genes are TRBV6-5 and TRBJ1-1, with a weak D call TRBD1 (5 bases). Germline V gene data show CDR1 as MNHEY and CDR2 as SVGAGI. The CDR3 length is 12 residues. The germline V and J ends were trimmed by 2 bases and 4 bases, with 5 bases remaining between them. The CDR3: CASSYGATEAFF. The CDR3 DNA sequence: TGTGCCAGCAGTTACGGGGCCACTGAAGCTTTCTTT.

This chain connects TRBV25-1 to TRBJ1-5, with TRBD1 as a possible D gene (5 bases). The V end was cut by 2 bases, the J end by 4 bases, with 9 bases between. Germline V CDR1 and CDR2: MGHDK, SYGVNS. This CDR3 has 14 residues. The CDR3, as DNA: TGTGCCAGCAGTGAAAAACGGGGGAATCAGCCCCAGCATTTT. This sequence encodes CASSEKRGNQPQHF.

V and J are TRBV5-4 and TRBJ2-5; 7 bases are a match to TRBD2. In germline, CDR1 is SGHNT, CDR2 YYREEE (reference sequence). V shed 1 base and J 3 bases; nucleotides not matched to a gene: 6. The length of the CDR3 is 15 residues. The CDR3 spells CASSLKTSREETQYF. CDR3 DNA sequence: TGTGCCAGCAGCTTGAAGACTAGCAGGGAAGAGACCCAGTACTTC.

The chain uses TRBV3-1 (or the pseudogene TRBV3-2) and TRBJ1-4, with 7 bases fitting TRBD1. In germline, CDR1 is LGHDT, CDR2 YNNKEL (reference sequence). Losses at the gene ends were 4 bases for V and 7 bases for J; bases not matched to a gene: 9. This CDR3 region has 15 residues. As DNA, the CDR3 is TGTGCCAGCAGCCTTGGGACAGAGAACGGTGAAAAACTGTTTTTT. Its protein is CASSLGTENGEKLFF.

The chain has TRBV5-1 and TRBJ2-1; D remains unclear. The CDR3 is made up of 14 amino acids. V was clipped by 0 bases and J by 5 bases, with 9 bases between them. CDR1 is SGHRS, CDR2 YFSETQ, per germline. The DNA of the CDR3 is TGCGCCAGCAGCTTGGAAGGCCCGGACAATGAGCAGTTCTTC. It yields the protein CASSLEGPDNEQFF.

This rearrangement joins TRBV12-3 or TRBV12-4 to TRBJ1-1; maybe TRBD1 (5 bases). CDR3 length: 13 amino acids. V was pared by 5 bases and J by 1 base, with 8 bases between. CDR3 DNA sequence: TGTGCCAGCAGTCCGGGGCCGAACACTGAAGCTTTCTTT. It specifies CASSPGPNTEAFF.

The chain joins TRBV3-1 (or the pseudogene TRBV3-2) to TRBJ1-3; D may be TRBD1 (5 bases). This CDR3 has 15 residues. The ends were cut back, 6 bases at V and 1 base at J, with 13 bases in the middle. CDR1 is LGHDT, CDR2 YNNKEL, per germline (reference sequence). The chain's CDR3 is CASSPTGASGNTIYF. In nucleotides, the CDR3 is TGTGCCAGCAGTCCTACAGGAGCATCTGGAAACACCATATATTTT.